Included here is one T cell receptor (beta chain) sequence, with context. The target antigen is unknown. This clone may be a read error of a much larger clone one base away. Time point of the sample: newly diagnosed GD, antithyroid drugs for less than 3 months. Isolated PBMC RNA provided the starting material for the TCR library. Clinicians diagnosed Graves' disease using American Thyroid Association guidelines. This sample stems from a study of regulatory T cells in long-lasting Graves disease. Whole-study results and caveats: Repertoires from persistent disease leaned toward TRBV28, TRBJ1-2 and TRBJ2-5.

Arm-PCR of CDR3 regions and iRepertoire HTBI primers were used to build TCR beta libraries. Authors' data handling: Analysis of the samples identified 50 to 65 TRBV and 12 to 15 TRBJ segments. Via MiXCR, TCRdb re-called the multiplex PCR reads, giving one row per CDR3 protein. In this record, the V and J calls reflect TCRdb's handling and not the investigators' own analysis. Of around 360,000 distinct CDR3 sequences listed, roughly 17% were seen once; the top ten hold 20% to 25%. The length of the CDR3 is 13 residues. Germline lookup yields CDR1 SGHRS and CDR2 YFSETQ. The sample also formed part of further work on T cells in Graves' hyperthyroidism and ophthalmopathy. That study reports: The diagnoses drew upon clinical symptoms, serum thyroxine and TRAb, thyroid ultrasound and orbital computed tomography.

The sequence was obtained from a woman younger than 35 with Graves disease. The chain links TRBV5-1 to TRBJ2-1, with no clear D. The sequences come from peripheral blood mononuclear cells (PBMCs), collected at new diagnosis, from a patient treated with antithyroid drugs. The CDR3 is CASSSWVDNEQFF. CDR3 coding DNA: TGTGCCAGCAGCTCCTGGGTCGACAATGAGCAGTTCTTC. Drawing the rest from reference TRBV5-1 and TRBJ2-1, the complete variable domain is KAGVTQTPRYLIKTRGQQVTLSCSPISGHRSVSWYQQTPGQGLQFLFEYFSETQRNKGNFPGRFSGRQFSNSRSEMNVSTLELGDSALYLCASSSWVDNEQFFGPGTRLTVL.